There are many counts of the clone carrying this T cell receptor (beta chain). The data originate from a study of T-cell reconstitution after alpha-beta-depleted transplantation in children. As it was prepared, the TCRbeta library received unique molecular identifiers. TCRdb reanalysed the PCR reads using MiXCR and keeps one entry per CDR3 protein. The sample records more than 85,000 distinct CDR3 sequences, about a tenth being singletons. The ends were cut back, 2 bases at V and 4 bases at J, with 11 bases in the middle. This CDR3 is built from 14 residues. Germline loops: CDR1 MNHEY, CDR2 SVGEGT. Source: PBMCs from the stem cell graft donor, taken from the stem cell graft. The chain employs TRBV6-2 or TRBV6-3 and TRBJ1-2; no reliable D call. The clonotype comes from a human donor who donated a stem cell graft to a child with acute lymphoblastic leukemia. Here the CDR3 reads CASSYRGKSYGYTF. The CDR3 DNA sequence: TGTGCCAGCAGTTACCGAGGAAAATCCTATGGCTACACCTTC.